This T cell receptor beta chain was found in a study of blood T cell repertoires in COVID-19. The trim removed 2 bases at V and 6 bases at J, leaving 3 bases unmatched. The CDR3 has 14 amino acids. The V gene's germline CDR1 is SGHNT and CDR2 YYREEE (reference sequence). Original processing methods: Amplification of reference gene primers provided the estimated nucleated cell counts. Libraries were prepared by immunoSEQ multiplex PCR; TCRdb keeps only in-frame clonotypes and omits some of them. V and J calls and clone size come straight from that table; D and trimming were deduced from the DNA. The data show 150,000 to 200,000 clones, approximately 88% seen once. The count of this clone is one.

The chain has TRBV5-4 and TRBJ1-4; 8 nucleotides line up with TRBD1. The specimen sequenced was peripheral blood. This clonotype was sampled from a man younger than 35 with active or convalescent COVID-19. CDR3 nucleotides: TGTGCCAGCAGCTTCAGGGGGCAGTATGAAAAACTGTTTTTT. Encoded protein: CASSFRGQYEKLFF. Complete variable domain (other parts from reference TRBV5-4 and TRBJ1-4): ETGVTQSPTHLIKTRGQQVTLRCSSQSGHNTVSWYQQALGQGPQFIFQYYREEENGRGNFPPRFSGLQFPNYSSELNVNALELDDSALYLCASSFRGQYEKLFFGSGTQLSVL.